The entry below gives a single T cell receptor (beta chain) sequence along with its context. The antigen this receptor binds is unknown. No base quality values were provided; no much bigger clone lies one nucleotide off. For each enrolled patient, mismatch repair deficiency was established using either polymerase chain reaction or immunohistochemistry. Three patients who responded to pembrolizumab therapy underwent TCR sequencing. The phase II trial prospectively tested pembrolizumab PD-1 blockade in advanced mismatch repair-deficient cancers regardless of tissue of origin. Peripheral blood T cell samples were collected serially, before PD-1 blockade began and at several time points afterward. The timing of each blood sample was reported as weeks after the first dose of pembrolizumab. The sample is drawn from a study of PD-1 blockade in mismatch repair-deficient tumors (dated 2017 in TCRdb). Regarding the research as a whole: Between late 2013 and 2016, the trial enrolled about 78 consecutive patients with about a dozen types of mismatch repair-deficient cancer, all of whom had received prior treatment and were progressing. Tumor-associated T cell clones in the peripheral blood of patients responding to PD-1 blockade were tracked using deep sequencing of TCR CDR3 regions.

The trim is 5 bases for V and 0 bases for J, with a gap of 10 bases between the germline ends. Via the germline V gene, CDR1 is SGHTA and CDR2 FQGNSA. The CDR3 has 14 amino acids, counting the end cysteine and phenylalanine. The kept DNA is CDR3 alone, 42 bases in frame from the first base. The library was made by the immunoSEQ multiplex PCR assay. What TCRdb holds here is the immuneACCESS table cut down to in-frame rearrangements. Part of the clones is not present; checked against another copy, under half of the missing clones reflect an unresolved V gene, and the others are unexplained. The sample profile shows around 110,000 clones; over 60% of them were found once. The ten largest clones take up roughly 4.5% of the sample. Results the study describes overall, beyond this receptor: Clones residing in the tumor, which were often undetectable in blood before treatment, expanded quickly after pembrolizumab and then contracted, generally before radiologic responses.

The chain links TRBV7-2 with TRBJ2-5; TRBD1 is possibly the D segment (5 matching bases). The receptor was derived from an adult with mismatch repair-deficient cancer. Sequencing was performed on peripheral blood, taken 60 weeks after starting pembrolizumab. The CDR3 amino acid sequence is: CASSTGPYQETQYF. The nucleotide sequence reads as follows: TGTGCCAGCAGCACAGGACCCTACCAAGAGACCCAGTACTTC.